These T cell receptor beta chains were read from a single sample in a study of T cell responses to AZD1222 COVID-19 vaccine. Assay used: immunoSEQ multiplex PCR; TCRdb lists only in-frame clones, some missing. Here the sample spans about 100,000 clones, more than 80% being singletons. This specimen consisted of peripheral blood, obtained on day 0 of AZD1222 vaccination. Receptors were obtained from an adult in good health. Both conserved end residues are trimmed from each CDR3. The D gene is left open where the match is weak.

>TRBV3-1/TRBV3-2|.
ASSRWTANTEAF
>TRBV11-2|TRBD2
ASSLGGTSGRVTQY
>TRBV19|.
ASSMGRLREQY
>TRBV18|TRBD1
ASSPLSGTGGNQPQH
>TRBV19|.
ASSRGFGDTQY
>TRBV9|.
ASSPTGTPTGELF
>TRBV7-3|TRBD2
ASSPTSGGTGELF
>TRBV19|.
ASISLRGWTGELF
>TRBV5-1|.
ASSLVLGALGYT
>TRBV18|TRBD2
ASSPTAGLRTDTQY
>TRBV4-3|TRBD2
ASSQALAGEVYARDEQF
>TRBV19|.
ASSRQVGSSTDTQY
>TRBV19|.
ASSIRVSGPQPQH
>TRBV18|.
ASSEPGYAEAF
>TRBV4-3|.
ASSQDPPGSPSGANVLT
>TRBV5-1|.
ASSLSRKNSPLH
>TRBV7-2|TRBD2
ASSLRTLLAGVGEQY
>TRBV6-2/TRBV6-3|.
ASSLPQGQQPQH
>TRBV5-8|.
ASSLETQY
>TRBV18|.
ASSPKDRNTEAF
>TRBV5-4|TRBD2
ASSLASSGTVYNEQF
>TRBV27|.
ASSPLGGRKLVDTQY
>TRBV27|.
ASRESGGRQPQH
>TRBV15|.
ATSVTGSRVYNEQF
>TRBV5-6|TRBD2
ASSLGLAGVGEQY
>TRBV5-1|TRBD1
ASSFLAGGAGELF
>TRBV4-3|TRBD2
ASSQDLMAGGHNEQF
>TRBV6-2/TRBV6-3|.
ASGRGWRGNTIY
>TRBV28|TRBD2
ASSFSGRYNEQF
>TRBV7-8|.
ASSLVLGAGAYEQY
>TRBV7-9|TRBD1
AIRTGAGYGYT
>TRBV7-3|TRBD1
ASSPGTGEETQY
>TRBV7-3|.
ASSFHLDTGELF
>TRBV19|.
ASSGRATGNTIY
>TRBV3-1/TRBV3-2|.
ASSQTPSGDEQY
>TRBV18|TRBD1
ASSPQTGTGSYEQY
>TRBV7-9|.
ASSFLATNEKLF
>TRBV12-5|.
ASGSTPGARKYGYT
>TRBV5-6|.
ASSSGIQNYEQY
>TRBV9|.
ASSVGRVGSHEQY
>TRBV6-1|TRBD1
ASSESTGVGYT
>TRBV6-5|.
ASRADSYNEQF
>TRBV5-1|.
ASSLNYGDTQY